This T cell receptor beta chain is drawn from a study of T cell responses to AZD1222 COVID-19 vaccine. Study findings and constraints: In a largely white British group with more females than males, clonal diversity was possibly underestimated. Sampled repertoires all dated from after the peak T cell response.

As concerns this clone: The antigen is unknown.

The table came from immunoSEQ multiplex PCR; TCRdb's copy has only in-frame clones and leaves some out. The table shows about 93,000 clones, with 65% to 90% occurring only once. The CDR3 is 14 residues long. Germline values: CDR1 SGHNT, CDR2 YYREEE (reference sequence). V was pared by 2 bases and J by 5 bases, with 13 bases between. The input for sequencing was peripheral blood, taken on day 0 of AZD1222 vaccination. This chain connects TRBV5-4 to TRBJ1-2; tentatively, D is TRBD1 (5 bases). This TCR was sampled from an adult in good health. The DNA for the CDR3 is TGTGCCAGCAGCTTTGGGGCCCAGGTTTATGGCTACACCTTC. Residues: CASSFGAQVYGYTF.